The clone carrying this T cell receptor (beta chain) has a handful of counts. Its specificity is not known. Amplification of TCR alpha and beta CDR3 regions from RNA used iRepertoire nested multiplex PCR. TCRdb passed the multiplex PCR reads through MiXCR, listing each CDR3 protein once. The table shows approximately 100,000 distinct CDR3 sequences, with around 30% occurring only once. This entry belongs to a study of glioma-infiltrating T cells. Study results and limitations: Non-neoplastic patients had below-expected tissue-blood divergence, while all gliomas exceeded expectation.

After removal of 5 bases from V and 6 bases from J, the junction contained 8 bases not matched to a gene. CDR3 length: 15 residues. The germline V gene encodes CDR1 ENHRY and CDR2 SYGVKD. The clonotype was recovered from a human donor with low-grade glioma or glioblastoma, undergoing nonglioma brain surgery, or in good health (not recorded which). Sample: glioma tissue, nonneoplastic brain tissue, or PBMCs (not recorded which). The chain couples TRBV10-3 to TRBJ2-2; 8 positions match TRBD1. CDR3 in amino acids: CAISPGQARSGELFF. In nucleotides, the CDR3 is TGTGCCATCAGTCCGGGACAGGCCCGATCCGGGGAGCTGTTTTTT.